Each of the 12 T cell receptor beta chains below was sequenced from the same sample in a study of shared clonotypes between healthy human individuals. Here immunoSEQ multiplex PCR was the method, and the copy in TCRdb shows in-frame clones only, minus some. The profile shows fewer than 2.5 million clones, 93% of them singletons. The sequencing sample was made of naive CD4+ T cells from PBMCs. Subset of the sample: CD45RA+ positively selected. All receptors come from a man between 18 and 29 years old in good health. Some clones in this sample may be carry-over from other donors' samples.

The rearrangement links TRBV29-1 to TRBJ1-3; no firm D call. Germline V gene sequence: CDR1 SQVTM, CDR2 ANQGSEA. The V gene lost 3 bases and the J gene lost 5 bases, with 14 bases spanning the gap. This CDR3 region has 14 residues. The chain's CDR3 is CSVDPLHGRNTIYF. The CDR3 DNA reads TGCAGCGTTGACCCCTTACACGGAAGAAACACCATATATTTT.

CDR3 coding DNA: TGTGCCAGTCTGGGTTTATATAGCAATCAGCCCCAGCATTTT. Amino acid sequence: CASLGLYSNQPQHF. V gene TRBV28 combines with J gene TRBJ1-5, with D unresolved. Germline V gene lookup returns CDR1 MDHEN and CDR2 SYDVKM. The germline V and J ends were trimmed by 9 bases and 0 bases, with 12 bases remaining between them. CDR3 length: 14 amino acids.

This chain connects TRBV7-9 to TRBJ2-7, with D tentatively TRBD1 or TRBD2 (6 bases each). The CDR3 extends over 17 amino acids. Germline CDR1 and CDR2: SEHNR and FQNEAQ (reference sequence). V was pared by 1 base and J by 0 bases, with 16 bases between. CDR3 sequence reads: CASSLVRSGAASYEQYF. The CDR3 nucleotides are TGTGCCAGCAGCTTAGTAAGGTCGGGGGCAGCCTCCTACGAGCAGTACTTC.

J is TRBJ2-5 and V is TRBV2; TRBD1 matches at 10 bases. Trimming removed 5 bases from V and 4 bases from J; junction bases left unmatched: 7. The CDR3 covers 15 residues. CDR1 SNHLY and CDR2 FYNNEI come from the germline V gene. The CDR3 loop reads CASSQRQGAIETQYF. In DNA, the CDR3 is TGTGCCAGCAGTCAACGACAGGGGGCAATAGAGACCCAGTACTTC.

This sequence joins TRBV10-3 and TRBJ2-1; D is possibly TRBD2 (5 bases). V dropped 3 bases and J dropped 2 bases, with 14 bases sitting between them. The CDR3 consists of 16 residues. Germline V gene data show CDR1 as ENHRY and CDR2 as SYGVKD. The CDR3 loop reads CAISDGVSRAYNEQFF. CDR3 nucleotide sequence: TGTGCCATCAGTGACGGGGTTTCACGCGCCTACAATGAGCAGTTCTTC.

As for this clone: The same CDR3 also results from other DNA sequences found in this sample. This chain connects TRBV7-2 to TRBJ1-2; D not certain. The CDR3 contains 13 residues. Germline assignment: CDR1 SGHTA and CDR2 FQGNSA. V shed 1 base and J shed 1 base, with 4 bases lying between them. CDR3 in amino acids: CASSLGGNYGYTF. The CDR3, as DNA: TGTGCCAGCAGCTTAGGTGGTAACTATGGCTACACCTTC.

This sequence joins TRBV10-3 and TRBJ1-1; the match to TRBD1 covers 8 bases. The CDR3 length is 17 residues. Losses at the gene ends were 1 base for V and 5 bases for J; bases not matched to a gene: 12. In germline, CDR1 is ENHRY, CDR2 SYGVKD. The CDR3 reads CAISEFRTGKVGTEAFF. CDR3 bases: TGTGCCATCAGTGAGTTCCGGACAGGGAAGGTGGGAACTGAAGCTTTCTTT.

The J gene is TRBJ1-5, the V gene TRBV28; 8 bases are a match to TRBD1. With V trimmed by 6 bases and J by 5 bases, 9 bases remained unmatched. CDR1 is MDHEN, CDR2 SYDVKM, per germline. The CDR3 is made up of 15 amino acids. The CDR3 nucleotides are TGTGCCAGCAGCACAACGGACAGGGATTATCAGCCCCAGCATTTT. Its protein product is CASSTTDRDYQPQHF. Supplemented by reference TRBV28 and TRBJ1-5, the full variable domain reads DVKVTQSSRYLVKRTGEKVFLECVQDMDHENMFWYRQDPGLGLRLIYFSYDVKMKEKGDIPEGYSVSREKKERFSLILESASTNQTSMYLCASSTTDRDYQPQHFGDGTRLSIL.

The chain has TRBV4-1 and TRBJ2-7; D unclear. Between the trimmed V and J ends, which lost 2 bases and 6 bases, there was a span of 20 bases. Germline-derived CDR1 and CDR2 are MGHRA and YSYEKL. The CDR3 has 16 residues. The CDR3 region has the DNA TGCGCCAGCAGCCAACAAACCAGGAGCAGTTCAGGCGAGCAGTACTTC. Protein: CASSQQTRSSSGEQYF.

The gene calls are TRBV9 and TRBJ2-1, with 7 bases fitting TRBD2. V shed 4 bases, J shed 8 bases, and the junction held 9 bases outside the gene matches. Germline CDR1 SGDLS, CDR2 YYNGEE. This CDR3 contains 14 residues. As DNA, the CDR3 is TGTGCCAGCAGCCCCAGGACTAGTGCATATGAGCAGTTCTTC. Encoded protein: CASSPRTSAYEQFF. Using reference TRBV9 and TRBJ2-1 for the parts outside the CDR3, the full variable domain is DSGVTQTPKHLITATGQRVTLRCSPRSGDLSVYWYQQSLDQGLQFLIQYYNGEERAKGNILERFSAQQFPDLHSELNLSSLELGDSALYFCASSPRTSAYEQFFGPGTRLTVL.

V gene TRBV5-1 combines with J gene TRBJ2-3; D is unresolved. Germline lookup yields CDR1 SGHRS and CDR2 YFSETQ. The CDR3 has 11 amino acids. The ends were cut back, 3 bases at V and 5 bases at J, with 4 bases in the middle. The CDR3 reads CASSYLDTQYF. CDR3 in DNA: TGCGCCAGCAGCTATTTAGATACGCAGTATTTT. Using reference TRBV5-1 and TRBJ2-3 for the parts outside the CDR3, the full variable domain is KAGVTQTPRYLIKTRGQQVTLSCSPISGHRSVSWYQQTPGQGLQFLFEYFSETQRNKGNFPGRFSGRQFSNSRSEMNVSTLELGDSALYLCASSYLDTQYFGPGTRLTVL.

The rearrangement joins TRBV7-8 to TRBJ2-3; TRBD2 might be the D (7 bases). V lost 5 bases and J lost 4, with 25 bases in between. Germline values: CDR1 SGHVS, CDR2 FQNEAQ. The CDR3 loop spans 18 amino acids. In DNA form, the CDR3 reads TGTGCCAGCAGCCTCTTAGGTGGGGGGGGCGCTGGGGCAGATACGCAGTATTTT. This gives the protein CASSLLGGGGAGADTQYF.